These 29 T cell receptor beta chains were sequenced from one sample in a study of T cells after yellow fever vaccination. Each CDR3 protein is one row after TCRdb ran MiXCR on the 5' RACE reads. The data contain approximately 340,000 distinct CDR3 sequences, roughly 8.7% of them seen just once; the ten biggest clones take up under 20%. This material consisted of PBMCs, taken on the day of the first yellow fever vaccination. These receptors came from a man aged 18 to 29 who received the YFV17D yellow fever vaccine.

CDR3 sequence reads: CASTTNRAGEQFF. CDR3 nucleotides: TGTGCCAGCACCACGAATCGGGCTGGTGAGCAGTTCTTC. V usage is TRBV12-3 or TRBV12-4 and J usage is TRBJ2-1, with D uncertain. The CDR3 has 13 amino acids. V lost 7 bases and J 9 bases, leaving 16 bases between the germline ends.

The CDR3 bases are TGTGCCAGCAGCTTAGAACCAAATCAGCCCCAGCATTTT. Its translation is CASSLEPNQPQHF. The V and J genes are TRBV7-8 and TRBJ1-5; D is undetermined. The germline CDR1 and CDR2 sequences are SGHVS and FQNEAQ. Trimming took off 1 base at V and 4 bases at J, with 5 bases between the two ends. This CDR3 spans 13 amino acids.

J is TRBJ1-5 and V is TRBV6-2 or TRBV6-3; D is perhaps TRBD1 (5 bases). With 4 bases removed from V and 5 bases from J, the gap between germline ends came to 12 bases. The germline gives CDR1 MNHEY, CDR2 SVGEGT. The CDR3 totals 14 residues. The CDR3 bases are TGTGCCAGCAGTTTGTGGGGGGTCCATCAGCCCCAGCATTTT. As protein: CASSLWGVHQPQHF.

CDR3 amino acids: CSASPSGGHGDTQYF. CDR3 bases: TGCAGTGCTAGCCCCAGCGGGGGCCACGGGGATACGCAGTATTTT. The chain recombines TRBV20-1 with TRBJ2-3, with 8 bases lining up with TRBD2. V lost 3 bases to trimming and J lost 6 bases; unmatched junction nucleotides: 11. CDR1 and CDR2 from the germline V gene are DFQATT and SNEGSKA (reference sequence). This CDR3 region has 15 residues.

This clonotype was recorded at least ten times. The chain links TRBV13 to TRBJ2-1; 9 positions match TRBD2. Looked up from germline, CDR1 is PRHDT and CDR2 is FYEKMQ (reference sequence). J gave up 2 bases and V 5 bases, and 7 bases lay outside the gene matches. The CDR3 totals 16 residues. The CDR3 DNA reads TGTGCCAGCAGCCCCTTAGCGGGGGCCGCCTACAATGAGCAGTTCTTC. Protein product: CASSPLAGAAYNEQFF.

This sequence joins TRBV19 and TRBJ1-5; no clear D gene. From germline, CDR1 is LNHDA and CDR2 SQIVND (reference sequence). Trimming cost V 6 bases and J 0 bases, with 12 bases left between them. This CDR3 comprises 15 residues. This chain's CDR3 is CASSAYGLSNQPQHF. CDR3 nucleotides: TGTGCCAGTAGCGCGTATGGGCTTAGCAATCAGCCCCAGCATTTT.

Worth noting for this clonotype: Just one base apart from a much larger clone, this may be a read error. The chain carries TRBV27 and TRBJ2-7, with 15 bases matching TRBD2. The V segment lost 5 bases and the J segment 2 bases; nucleotides outside the gene matches: 4. Looked up from germline, CDR1 is MNHEY and CDR2 is SMNVEV (reference sequence). This CDR3 has 16 residues. The CDR3 protein is CASSLGLAGGTYEQYF. DNA of the CDR3: TGTGCCAGCAGTCTCGGACTAGCGGGGGGGACCTACGAGCAGTACTTC.

The J gene is TRBJ1-1, the V gene TRBV7-2, with D unclear. This CDR3 has 13 residues. CDR1 SGHTA and CDR2 FQGNSA come from the germline V gene. V was trimmed by 3 bases and J by 5 bases, leaving 10 bases between them. CDR3 protein: CASSFMGLTEAFF. CDR3 coding DNA: TGTGCCAGCAGCTTTATGGGTTTGACTGAAGCTTTCTTT. Combining the CDR3 with reference TRBV7-2 and TRBJ1-1 gives the whole variable domain GAGVSQSPSNKVTEKGKDVELRCDPISGHTALYWYRQSLGQGLEFLIYFQGNSAPDKSGLPSDRFSAERTGGSVSTLTIQRTQQEDSAVYLCASSFMGLTEAFFGQGTRLTVV.

This clonotype was detected only a few times. CDR3 bases: TGTGCCAGCAGCATTGGACAGGGTGGGACCGGGGAGCTGTTTTTT. Amino acid sequence: CASSIGQGGTGELFF. The chain has TRBV7-6 and TRBJ2-2, with 8 bases identical to TRBD1. Germline V gene sequence: CDR1 SGHVS, CDR2 FNYEAQ. V lost 5 bases, J lost 5 bases, and 7 bases stayed unmatched. This CDR3 is built from 15 residues.

Only a few counts were recorded for this clonotype. This chain uses TRBV9 with TRBJ1-3; D unresolved. Germline V gene data show CDR1 as SGDLS and CDR2 as YYNGEE. Trimming took off 0 bases at V and 0 bases at J, with 10 bases between the two ends. The CDR3 totals 16 residues. The CDR3: CASSVETGPSGNTIYF. As DNA, the CDR3 is TGTGCCAGCAGCGTAGAGACGGGCCCCTCTGGAAACACCATATATTTT.

CDR3 nucleotides: TGTGCCAGCAGCGCGGGGCTCCTCTGCGAGCAGTACTTC. This gives the protein CASSAGLLCEQYF. The V and J genes are TRBV5-6 and TRBJ2-7; maybe TRBD2 (6 bases). There are 13 residues in the CDR3. Trimming shortened V by 4 bases and J by 6 bases, and 14 bases separated the two germline ends. Germline V gene sequence: CDR1 SGHDT, CDR2 YYEEEE.

The chain has TRBV19 and TRBJ2-1, with D perhaps TRBD2 (6 bases). Looked up from germline, CDR1 is LNHDA and CDR2 is SQIVND (reference sequence). The CDR3 runs 14 residues. V dropped 4 bases and J dropped 3 bases, with 10 bases sitting between them. In DNA form, the CDR3 reads TGTGCCAGTAGTACCGGGGGAAGCTACAATGAGCAGTTCTTC. Its translation is CASSTGGSYNEQFF.

This clonotype was picked up one time. It may be a read error: a sequence one base away is much more abundant. The chain is built from TRBV20-1 and TRBJ2-3; 10 bases align to TRBD1. The CDR3 sequence is 14 residues long. The germline CDR1 and CDR2 sequences are DFQATT and SNEGSKA (reference sequence). The CDR3 DNA is TGCAGTGCCGCGGACAGGGGGGACACAGATATGCAGTATTTT. This codes for CSAADRGDTDMQYF.

The chain links TRBV5-4 to TRBJ1-5, with D possibly TRBD1 on 6 matching bases. CDR3 length: 16 amino acids. Deletions cut 4 bases from V and 5 bases from J, with 19 bases between. The germline V gene has CDR1 SGHNT and CDR2 YYREEE (reference sequence). The CDR3 region is CASSPEPTGIDQPQHF. CDR3 bases: TGTGCCAGCAGCCCAGAACCAACAGGGATTGATCAGCCCCAGCATTTT.

The chain uses TRBV5-1 and TRBJ2-3; D remains unclear. The V gene's germline CDR1 is SGHRS and CDR2 YFSETQ. The V end lost 0 bases, the J end lost 0 bases, and 14 bases lay between the germline ends. This CDR3 has 17 residues. CDR3 nucleotide sequence: TGCGCCAGCAGCTTGGAATGGTTTTCGGCTAGCACAGATACGCAGTATTTT. Its protein is CASSLEWFSASTDTQYF.

This clonotype was recorded many times. The J gene is TRBJ2-7, the V gene TRBV14, with 7 bases lining up with TRBD1. V was pared by 0 bases and J by 7 bases, with 3 bases of the junction left unmatched. The germline V gene has CDR1 SGHDN and CDR2 FVKESK. The CDR3 length is 13 residues. This chain's CDR3 is CASSQERQGEQYF. In DNA, the CDR3 is TGTGCCAGCAGCCAAGAACGACAGGGAGAGCAGTACTTC.

The CDR3 is CASRDFSGGATDTQYF. CDR3 sequence (DNA): TGCGCCAGCAGGGACTTTAGCGGGGGGGCCACAGATACGCAGTATTTT. The chain carries TRBV10-2 and TRBJ2-3; TRBD2 matches 11 bases. Trimming at V came to 6 bases and at J to 2 bases, leaving 7 bases not matched to a gene. The CDR3 has 16 residues. Germline values: CDR1 WSHSY, CDR2 SAAADI.

The chain has TRBV14 and TRBJ2-1; TRBD2 aligns across 13 bases. The CDR3 is 15 residues long. V was pared by 5 bases and J by 8 bases, with 6 bases of the junction left unmatched. Looked up from germline, CDR1 is SGHDN and CDR2 is FVKESK. In DNA, the CDR3 is TGTGCCAGCAGCAACACTAGCGGGGGGGCTGATGAGCAGTTCTTC. Translating gives CASSNTSGGADEQFF.

This CDR3 reads CASSQDLQETQYF. The DNA for the CDR3 is TGTGCCAGCAGCCAAGACCTCCAAGAGACCCAGTACTTC. J is TRBJ2-5 and V is TRBV3-1; D is undetermined. This CDR3 region has 13 residues. From germline, CDR1 is LGHDT and CDR2 YNNKEL (reference sequence). V shed 0 bases and J shed 1 base, with 3 bases lying between them.

The rearrangement uses TRBV10-3 and TRBJ1-2; TRBD1 agrees at 8 bases. The CDR3 totals 14 residues. J gave up 3 bases and V 2 bases, and 2 bases lay outside the gene matches. Germline V gene sequence: CDR1 ENHRY, CDR2 SYGVKD. Written as DNA, the CDR3 is TGTGCCATCAGTGAGACAGGGGGGGACTATGGCTACACCTTC. It yields the protein CAISETGGDYGYTF.

This clonotype was observed a handful of times. The chain has TRBV10-2 and TRBJ1-2; D is ambiguous. With 3 bases removed from V and 8 bases from J, the gap between germline ends came to 19 bases. Germline V lookup: CDR1 WSHSY, CDR2 SAAADI. The CDR3 runs to 15 residues. Here the CDR3 reads CASSDWKGPYEGYTF. CDR3 DNA sequence: TGCGCCAGCAGTGATTGGAAAGGGCCCTATGAAGGCTACACCTTC.

This clonotype has ten or more counts. The chain recombines TRBV3-1 with TRBJ1-5, with a tentative D call TRBD1 (5 bases). The CDR3 is 13 amino acids. V lost 1 base and J lost 5, with 6 bases in between. Germline V lookup: CDR1 LGHDT, CDR2 YNNKEL (reference sequence). The CDR3: CASSQARDQPQHF. CDR3 nucleotides: TGTGCCAGCAGCCAAGCCAGGGATCAGCCCCAGCATTTT.

This clonotype was seen a handful of times. The chain couples TRBV20-1 to TRBJ1-5; maybe TRBD1 (5 bases). The CDR3 loop spans 16 amino acids. Germline CDR1 is DFQATT and CDR2 is SNEGSKA (reference sequence). V lost 3 bases, J lost 3 bases, and 18 bases lay in between. The CDR3 DNA reads TGCAGTGCTAGGGACCTCCAGGACAACAACAATCAGCCCCAGCATTTT. This gives the protein CSARDLQDNNNQPQHF.

This clonotype has more than one count but fewer than ten. V and J are TRBV7-6 and TRBJ2-7; no reliable D call. Per germline, CDR1 SGHVS and CDR2 FNYEAQ. The V end was cut by 5 bases, the J end by 4 bases, with 24 bases between. The CDR3 length is 17 residues. The CDR3 protein is CASSPAHWRTGGYEQYF. Here the CDR3 DNA reads TGTGCCAGCAGCCCTGCACACTGGCGGACCGGCGGTTACGAGCAGTACTTC.

This clonotype occurred a few times. The gene calls are TRBV27 and TRBJ1-2; D uncertain. Trimming stripped 6 bases from V and 12 bases from J, with 14 bases between. Germline-derived CDR1 and CDR2 are MNHEY and SMNVEV (reference sequence). This CDR3 is 11 amino acids long. The DNA for the CDR3 is TGTGCCAGCAGCAAGAGTGCGGACGACACCTTC. Translation: CASSKSADDTF.

This clonotype was picked up a small number of times. The rearrangement joins TRBV6-1 to TRBJ2-7; D gene uncertain. The V end lost 5 bases, the J end lost 2 bases, and 19 bases lay between the germline ends. CDR3 length equals 16 residues. Germline V gives CDR1 MNHNS, CDR2 SASEGT. This CDR3 reads CASSPSTSGNPYEQYF. The CDR3 bases are TGTGCCAGCAGTCCCTCCACCTCAGGAAACCCCTACGAGCAGTACTTC.

This clonotype was counted between two and nine times. The rearrangement joins TRBV9 to TRBJ2-5; 7 positions match TRBD2. Germline loops: CDR1 SGDLS, CDR2 YYNGEE. After removal of 3 bases from V and 4 bases from J, the junction contained 6 bases not matched to a gene. CDR3 length: 14 residues. The CDR3 DNA is TGTGCCAGCAGCGCTGAACTAGCGAGAGAGACCCAGTACTTC. Its protein product is CASSAELARETQYF.

V and J are TRBV5-1 and TRBJ1-2; D possibly corresponds to TRBD1 (5 bases). CDR1 is SGHRS, CDR2 YFSETQ, per germline. This CDR3 is 13 amino acids long. Trimming removed 4 bases from V and 2 bases from J, with 9 bases in between. The CDR3 loop reads CASSDPGNYGYTF. The DNA of the CDR3 is TGCGCCAGCAGCGATCCAGGGAACTATGGCTACACCTTC.

This chain links TRBV15 with TRBJ2-6; D is uncertain. There are 16 residues in the CDR3. Trimming cost V 0 bases and J 0 bases, with 6 bases left between them. CDR1 LNHNV and CDR2 YYDKDF come from the germline V gene (reference sequence). The CDR3 loop reads CATSRERYSGANVLTF. CDR3 DNA: TGTGCCACCAGCAGAGAGCGATACTCTGGGGCCAACGTCCTGACTTTC.